Listed below are T cell receptor beta chains from one sample, sequenced in a study of blood T cell repertoires in COVID-19. Assay used: immunoSEQ multiplex PCR; TCRdb lists only in-frame clones, some missing. This table holds almost 200,000 clones, 70% to 80% found once. Sequencing was carried out using peripheral blood. The origin of the receptors is a woman between 40 and 50 years old with COVID-19, enrolled during active disease. The conserved cysteine and the conserved F or W are not part of the CDR3 here.

>TRBV3-1/TRBV3-2
ASSSLSRSRQF
>TRBV27
ASSLRTSGTYEQY
>TRBV5-5
ASSPPGTGNTIY
>TRBV7-9
ASSPWTSGGTGELF
>TRBV10-3
AISPGGRGGSTDTQY
>TRBV5-4
ASSLVVAGLETQY
>TRBV5-1
ASSSQGLQGETQY
>TRBV4-1
ASSHGQTREQY
>TRBV19
ASSIRGGRRGTEAF
>TRBV9
ASSVQRRMPGTGELF
>TRBV29-1
SVRAGGITEAF
>TRBV30
AWKTGTGTDGELF
>TRBV5-4
ASSLNGQGDYGYT
>TRBV12-5
ASGSHSGRVYEQY
>TRBV18
ASSPQQGVYGYT
>TRBV4-1
ASSQETGGGDTQY
>TRBV23-1
ASSQPRQGIEDEQY
>TRBV3-1/TRBV3-2
ASSQGTGGGYEQY
>TRBV2
ASKRTGLTDTQY
>TRBV5-1
ASSLTVGAGGEQY
>TRBV7-2
ASRDGQGYEQY
>TRBV4-1
ASSQTGLSGNTIY
>TRBV4-2
ASSLTAGTGEGQPQH
>TRBV4-1
ASSQVAERSPLH
>TRBV9
ASSNRRGQDLNSPLH
>TRBV5-1
ARLRGQGRHGYT
>TRBV5-4
ASSLRGRTNYGYT
>TRBV9
ASSSRQEGKEKLF
>TRBV4-2
ASSLRGTYNEQF
>TRBV7-2
ASSLVLEGPQH
>TRBV7-9
ASSFGDRQPGELF
>TRBV28
ASRLSGGKLF
>TRBV6-6
ASSQDSRYEQY
>TRBV6-5
ASSRGGLNYGYT
>TRBV2
ASSLTGLGTEAF
>TRBV5-1
ASSSSSLSGSGTGELF
>TRBV4-1
ASSQETYRYNEQF
>TRBV7-2
ASSPNRDQETQY
>TRBV10-3
AISEQYNSPLH
>TRBV10-1
ASSETSGRSDTQY
>TRBV6-5
ASIAVGSPLH
>TRBV7-9
ASSLVGELF